These 5 T cell receptor beta chains originate from one sample sequenced in a study of cytomegalovirus exposure and HLA in healthy donors. The PCR was carried out with 60 Vbeta primers and 13 Jbeta primers. The protocol was immunoSEQ multiplex PCR, while the TCRdb copy is restricted to in-frame clones and leaves out a portion. The table counts approximately 150,000 clones; roughly 1.5% lies in the top ten. Sequencing was carried out using PBMCs. These receptor sequences come from a woman aged 40 to 50 in good health and CMV-seronegative.

This chain links TRBV5-4 with TRBJ2-5; 11 nucleotides agree with TRBD2. The trim removed 3 bases at V and 3 bases at J, leaving 4 bases unmatched. The CDR3 has 15 amino acids. Germline CDR1 SGHNT, CDR2 YYREEE (reference sequence). Written as DNA, the CDR3 is TGTGCCAGCAGCTCGATAGCGGGGGGGAAAGAGACCCAGTACTTC. It yields the protein CASSSIAGGKETQYF.

The chain couples TRBV2 to TRBJ2-5, with no clear D. The DNA end is more similar to TRBJ2-7, so the J call may be wrong. Germline loops: CDR1 SNHLY, CDR2 FYNNEI. CDR3 size: 10 residues. CDR3 sequence (DNA): TGTGCCAGCCGATTCCTCGAGCAGTACTTC. Translation gives CASRFLEQYF.

The genes are TRBV7-3 and TRBJ2-1; TRBD2 matches at 11 bases. Germline CDR1 SGHTA, CDR2 FQGTGA. Trimming at V came to 1 base and at J to 8 bases, leaving 4 bases not matched to a gene. The CDR3 consists of 15 residues. The CDR3 sequence is CASSLKLAGVDEQFF. The DNA of the CDR3 is TGTGCCAGCAGCTTAAAACTAGCGGGGGTGGATGAGCAGTTCTTC. The entire variable domain, with the rest obtained from reference TRBV7-3 and TRBJ2-1, is as follows: GAGVSQTPSNKVTEKGKYVELRCDPISGHTALYWYRQSLGQGPEFLIYFQGTGAADDSGLPNDRFFAVRPEGSVSTLKIQRTERGDSAVYLCASSLKLAGVDEQFFGPGTRLTVL.

The chain joins TRBV28 to TRBJ2-1; the D is unclear. The CDR3 covers 14 residues. Between the trimmed V and J ends, which lost 7 bases and 0 bases, there was a span of 10 bases. CDR1 and CDR2 (germline): MDHEN, SYDVKM. CDR3 sequence reads: CASKWASSYNEQFF. For the CDR3, the DNA is TGTGCCAGCAAATGGGCCAGCTCCTACAATGAGCAGTTCTTC.

The CDR3 DNA reads TGCGCCAGCAGCCAAGGGATAGCTGGCGACGATGAGCAGTTCTTC. Its protein product is CASSQGIAGDDEQFF. This chain links TRBV4-1 with TRBJ2-1; D is unclear. CDR1 MGHRA and CDR2 YSYEKL come from the germline V gene. V shed 1 base and J shed 8 bases, with 15 bases lying between them. The CDR3 is 15 amino acids.